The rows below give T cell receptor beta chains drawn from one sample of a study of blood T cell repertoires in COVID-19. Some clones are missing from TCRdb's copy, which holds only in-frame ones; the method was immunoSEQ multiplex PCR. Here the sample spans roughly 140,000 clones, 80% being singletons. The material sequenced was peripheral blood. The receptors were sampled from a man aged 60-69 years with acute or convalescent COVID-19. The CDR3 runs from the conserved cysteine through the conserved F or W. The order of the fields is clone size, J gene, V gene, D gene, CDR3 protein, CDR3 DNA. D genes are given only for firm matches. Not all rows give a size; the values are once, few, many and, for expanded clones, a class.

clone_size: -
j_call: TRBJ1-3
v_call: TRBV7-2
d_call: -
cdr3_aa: CASSLSVGNTIYF
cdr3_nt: TGTGCCAGCAGCTTGAGTGTCGGAAACACCATATATTTT

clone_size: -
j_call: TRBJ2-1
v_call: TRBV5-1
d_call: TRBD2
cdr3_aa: CASSLEAGGASNEQFF
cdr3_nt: TGCGCCAGCAGCTTGGAGGCCGGGGGGGCCTCAAATGAGCAGTTCTTC

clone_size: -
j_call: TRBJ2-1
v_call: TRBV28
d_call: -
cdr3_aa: CASSEQKQGIAYNEQFF
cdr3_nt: TGTGCCAGCAGTGAACAAAAACAGGGAATAGCATACAATGAGCAGTTCTTC

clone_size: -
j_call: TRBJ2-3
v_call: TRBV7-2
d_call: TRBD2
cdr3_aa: CASSRGGGGPGDTQYF
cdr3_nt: TGTGCCAGCAGCCGCGGCGGCGGGGGGCCGGGGGATACGCAGTATTTT

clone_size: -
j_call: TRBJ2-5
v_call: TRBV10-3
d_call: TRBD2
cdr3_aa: CAISEWTSVLETQYF
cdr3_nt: TGTGCCATCAGTGAGTGGACTAGCGTACTGGAGACCCAGTACTTC

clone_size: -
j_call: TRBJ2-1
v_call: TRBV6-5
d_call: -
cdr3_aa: CASSFGGDTYNEQFF
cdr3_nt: TGTGCCAGCAGTTTTGGGGGGGACACCTACAATGAGCAGTTCTTC

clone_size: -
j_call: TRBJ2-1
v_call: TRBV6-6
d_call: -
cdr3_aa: CASSPLGDRGGGEQFF
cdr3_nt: TGTGCCAGCTCCCCGCTCGGGGACAGAGGGGGAGGTGAGCAGTTCTTC

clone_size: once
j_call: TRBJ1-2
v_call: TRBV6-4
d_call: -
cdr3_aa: CASRAPGNYGYTF
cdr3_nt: TGTGCCAGCAGAGCCCCGGGAAACTATGGCTACACCTTC

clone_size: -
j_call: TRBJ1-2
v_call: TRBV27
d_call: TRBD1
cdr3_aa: CASRFRDRGLYGYTF
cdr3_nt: TGTGCCAGCAGGTTCCGGGACAGGGGGCTCTATGGCTACACCTTC

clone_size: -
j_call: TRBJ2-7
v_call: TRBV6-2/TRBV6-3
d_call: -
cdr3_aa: CASSRNLVPYEQYF
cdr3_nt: TGTGCCAGCAGCCGAAATCTAGTACCCTACGAGCAGTACTTC

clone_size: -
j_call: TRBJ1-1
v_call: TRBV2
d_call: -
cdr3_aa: CAITGRFTEAFF
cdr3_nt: TGTGCCATCACAGGGAGATTCACTGAAGCTTTCTTT

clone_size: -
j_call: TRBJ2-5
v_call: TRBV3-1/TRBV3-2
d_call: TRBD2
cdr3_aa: CASSPPGLAGETQYF
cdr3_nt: TGTGCCAGCAGCCCCCCGGGACTAGCTGGGGAGACCCAGTACTTC

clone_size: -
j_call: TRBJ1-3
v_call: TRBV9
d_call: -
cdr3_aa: CASSGGWTGNTIYF
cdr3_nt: TGTGCCAGCAGTGGCGGGTGGACTGGAAACACCATATATTTT

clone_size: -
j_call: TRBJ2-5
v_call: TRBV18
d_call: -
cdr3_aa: CASSPLRGETQYF
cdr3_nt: TGTGCCAGCTCACCACTCAGGGGAGAGACCCAGTACTTC

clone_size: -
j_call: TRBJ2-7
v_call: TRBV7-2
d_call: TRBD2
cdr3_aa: CASSRAPASGKTYEQYF
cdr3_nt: TGTGCCAGCAGCCGCGCCCCCGCTAGCGGGAAGACCTACGAGCAGTACTTC

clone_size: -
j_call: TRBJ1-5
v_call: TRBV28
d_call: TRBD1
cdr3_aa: CASSSGQGGSQPQHF
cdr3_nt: TGTGCCAGCAGTTCGGGACAGGGAGGGAGCCAGCCCCAGCATTTT

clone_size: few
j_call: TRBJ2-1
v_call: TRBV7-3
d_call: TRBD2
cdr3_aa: CASSPAGGDNEQFF
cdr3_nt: TGTGCCAGCAGCCCAGCGGGAGGGGACAATGAGCAGTTCTTC

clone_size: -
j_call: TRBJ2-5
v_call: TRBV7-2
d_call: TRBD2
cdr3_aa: CASSLGLAGLVGETQYF
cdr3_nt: TGTGCCAGCAGCTTGGGACTAGCGGGACTCGTTGGGGAGACCCAGTACTTC

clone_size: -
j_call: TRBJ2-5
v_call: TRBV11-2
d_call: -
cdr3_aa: CASSRGQQETQYF
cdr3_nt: TGTGCCAGCAGCAGAGGACAGCAAGAGACCCAGTACTTC

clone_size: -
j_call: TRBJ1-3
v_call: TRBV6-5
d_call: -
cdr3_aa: CASKGGGGNTIYF
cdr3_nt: TGTGCCAGCAAAGGGGGGGGCGGAAACACCATATATTTT

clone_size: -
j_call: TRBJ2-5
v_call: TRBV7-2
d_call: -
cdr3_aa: CASSLAVTRGQETQYF
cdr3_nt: TGTGCCAGCAGCTTAGCAGTCACAAGGGGCCAAGAGACCCAGTACTTC

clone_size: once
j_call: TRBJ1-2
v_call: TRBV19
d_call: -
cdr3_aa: CASIGGGFGDYGYTF
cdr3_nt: TGTGCCAGCATAGGGGGGGGCTTCGGGGACTATGGCTACACCTTC

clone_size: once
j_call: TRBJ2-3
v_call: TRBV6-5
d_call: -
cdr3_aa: CASRLTGQSTDTQYF
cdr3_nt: TGTGCCAGCAGATTGACAGGTCAGAGCACAGATACGCAGTATTTT

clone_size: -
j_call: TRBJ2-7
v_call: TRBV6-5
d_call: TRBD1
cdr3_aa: CARQDRCTYEQYF
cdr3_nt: TGTGCCAGACAGGACAGGTGCACCTACGAGCAGTACTTC

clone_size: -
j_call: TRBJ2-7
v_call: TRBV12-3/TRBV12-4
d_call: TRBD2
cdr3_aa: CASSLASSGSLYF
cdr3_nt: TGTGCCAGCAGTTTAGCCTCTAGCGGGAGTCTGTACTTC

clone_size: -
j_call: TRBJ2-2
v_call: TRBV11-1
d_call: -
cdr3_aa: CASSSTGELFF
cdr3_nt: TGTGCCAGCAGCTCAACCGGGGAGCTGTTTTTT